This is a list of T cell receptor beta chains from one sample in a study of blood T cells in healthy people across ages. TCRdb passed the 5' RACE reads through MiXCR, listing each CDR3 protein once. This sample has hundreds of thousands of distinct CDR3 sequences, with around 46% found just once. The material sequenced was blood. The source of these receptors is a young man in good health. The CDR3 runs from the conserved cysteine through the conserved F or W. The order of the fields is CDR3 DNA, CDR3 protein, J gene, V gene, clone size, D gene. The D gene is left open where the match is weak. The listing skips clone size in some rows; elsewhere it reads once, few, many or a size class.

TGTGCCAGCAGTTTGGTCAGGCTAGCAGAAGATGAGCAGTACTTC | CASSLVRLAEDEQYF | TRBJ2-7 | TRBV27 | - | -
TGTGCCAGCAGCTTACCCCAGGGCGTGAACACTGAAGCTTTCTTT | CASSLPQGVNTEAFF | TRBJ1-1 | TRBV7-9 | - | -
TGCGCCAGCAGCCAAGACGGAGGAAGCGTCAATGAGCAGTTCTTC | CASSQDGGSVNEQFF | TRBJ2-1 | TRBV4-1 | - | -
TGTACCAGCAGCCCCAATGACGGGACAGCCTACGAGCAGTACTTC | CTSSPNDGTAYEQYF | TRBJ2-7 | TRBV7-8 | - | TRBD1
TGTGCCAGCAGCTTCCGACAGGGGGTTTCAGATACGCAGTATTTT | CASSFRQGVSDTQYF | TRBJ2-3 | TRBV5-4 | - | TRBD1
TGCGCCAGCAGCCCCGGGACAGGGGGCTTTTACGAGCAGTACTTC | CASSPGTGGFYEQYF | TRBJ2-7 | TRBV4-1 | - | TRBD1
TGTGCCAGCAGTTACTACAAAGGTTACGAGCAGTACTTC | CASSYYKGYEQYF | TRBJ2-7 | TRBV6-5 | few | -
TGTGCCAGCAGCAAAGTCCCGCAGGAGACCCAGTACTTC | CASSKVPQETQYF | TRBJ2-5 | TRBV21-1 | many | -
TGCGCCAGCAGCTCCGAGACGGAAACCGGGGGCTACACCTTC | CASSSETETGGYTF | TRBJ1-2 | TRBV5-1 | - | -
TGCAGCGTTGGGTCCAGGTTGGACTATGGCTACACCTTC | CSVGSRLDYGYTF | TRBJ1-2 | TRBV29-1 | - | -
TGCGCCAGCAGCTTGGCTCCGGACAACCCCTACTATGGCCACACCTTC | CASSLAPDNPYYGHTF | TRBJ1-2 | TRBV5-1 | - | -
TGTGCCAGCAGCCAAGCGGGAGAGGATACGCAGTATTTT | CASSQAGEDTQYF | TRBJ2-3 | TRBV4-2 | - | -
TGTGCCAGCAGCAGCTTAGAAGTTTGGGCAGATACGCAGTATTTT | CASSSLEVWADTQYF | TRBJ2-3 | TRBV7-9 | once | -
TGCAGCGGAGGTGGAACTGAAGCTTTCTTT | CSGGGTEAFF | TRBJ1-1 | TRBV29-1 | - | -
TGTGCCAGCAGACTAGCGGGGGGGCCCTATGAGCAGTTCTTC | CASRLAGGPYEQFF | TRBJ2-1 | TRBV6-2/TRBV6-3 | few | TRBD2
TGTGCCAGCAGCCCTTGGAGGGGGCTGGCCGAGCAGTACTTC | CASSPWRGLAEQYF | TRBJ2-7 | TRBV7-2 | - | -
TGTGCCAGCAGCCAAACCAGGGGGCAAGGAGAGACCCAGTACTTC | CASSQTRGQGETQYF | TRBJ2-5 | TRBV16 | - | TRBD1
TGCAGTGCTAGGAGGGGTGACGAGCAGTTCTTC | CSARRGDEQFF | TRBJ2-1 | TRBV20-1 | - | -
TGTGCCAGCAGCCACGCCTACCAGCAGTACTTC | CASSHAYQQYF | TRBJ2-7 | TRBV3-1 | many | -
TGCAGTGCTCAGCGGGCAGAGACCCAGTACTTC | CSAQRAETQYF | TRBJ2-5 | TRBV20-1 | few | -
TGCAGTGCTAACAATTTCGATTCGGGGGGAGGGTCCTACAATGAGCAGTTCTTC | CSANNFDSGGGSYNEQFF | TRBJ2-1 | TRBV20-1 | - | TRBD2
TGTGCCAGCAGCTTAGTGGGCTCAGGACGGTACGAGCAGTACTTC | CASSLVGSGRYEQYF | TRBJ2-7 | TRBV11-2 | few | -
TGTGCCAGCAGTGGAACAGGGGGCTCAGGGCAGCCCCAGCATTTT | CASSGTGGSGQPQHF | TRBJ1-5 | TRBV6-1 | - | TRBD1
TGTGCCAGCAGCTTAGGCTGGGTGGGTACAGATACGCAGTATTTT | CASSLGWVGTDTQYF | TRBJ2-3 | TRBV7-2 | - | -
TGTGCCAGCAGCTTAAGTGCGGGGAAATACAATGAGCAGTTCTTC | CASSLSAGKYNEQFF | TRBJ2-1 | TRBV11-3 | few | -
TGTGCCAGCACCAGGACCTACGAGCAGTACTTC | CASTRTYEQYF | TRBJ2-7 | TRBV6-1 | - | -